The 3 T cell receptor beta chains below were found in one sample sequenced in a study of blood T cell repertoires in COVID-19. The assay was immunoSEQ multiplex PCR, and TCRdb's table has in-frame clones only and misses some. This table has tens of thousands of clones, roughly four fifths appearing once. Sample: peripheral blood. The receptors come from a man over 45 with active or convalescent COVID-19.

The rearrangement joins TRBV6-5 to TRBJ1-4; 10 bases map to TRBD1. CDR3 length: 15 residues. Losses at the gene ends were 3 bases for V and 6 bases for J; bases not matched to a gene: 4. Germline CDR1 reads MNHEY; CDR2 reads SVGAGI. CDR3 region: CASSYAGTGDEKLFF. The CDR3 DNA sequence: TGTGCCAGCAGTTATGCCGGGACAGGGGATGAAAAACTGTTTTTT.

The chain links TRBV7-8 to TRBJ1-2; D is unclear. The V end was cut by 2 bases, the J end by 3 bases, with 10 bases between. The CDR3 has 14 residues. The V gene's germline CDR1 is SGHVS and CDR2 FQNEAQ. The CDR3 nucleotides read TGTGCCAGCAGCTTATCATGGGGAGACTATGGCTACACCTTC. Protein sequence: CASSLSWGDYGYTF. Full variable domain (remainder filled in from reference TRBV7-8 and TRBJ1-2): GAGVSQSPRYKVAKRGQDVALRCDPISGHVSLFWYQQALGQGPEFLTYFQNEAQLDKSGLPSDRFFAERPEGSVSTLKIQRTQQEDSAVYLCASSLSWGDYGYTFGSGTRLTVV.

For the CDR3, the DNA is TGTGCCAGCAGCGTGGTGGGACAGGGGGAAACAGATACGCAGTATTTT. Translated: CASSVVGQGETDTQYF. The chain carries TRBV9 and TRBJ2-3; TRBD1 aligns across 11 bases. The CDR3 runs 16 residues. Unmatched junction bases numbered 5, after V lost 2 bases and J lost 3 bases. CDR1 and CDR2 from the germline V gene are SGDLS and YYNGEE.